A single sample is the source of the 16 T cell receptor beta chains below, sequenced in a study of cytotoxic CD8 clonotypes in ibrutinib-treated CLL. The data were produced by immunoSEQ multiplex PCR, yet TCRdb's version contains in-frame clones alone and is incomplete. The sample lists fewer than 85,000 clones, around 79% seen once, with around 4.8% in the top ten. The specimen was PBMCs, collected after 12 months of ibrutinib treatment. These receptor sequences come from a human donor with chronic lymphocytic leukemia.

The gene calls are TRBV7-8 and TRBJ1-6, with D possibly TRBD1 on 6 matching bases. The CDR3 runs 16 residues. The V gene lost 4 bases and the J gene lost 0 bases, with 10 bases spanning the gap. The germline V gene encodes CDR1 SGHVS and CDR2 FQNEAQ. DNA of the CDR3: TGTGCCAGCAGCTACACAGGGAGCTCCTATAATTCACCCCTCCACTTT. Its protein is CASSYTGSSYNSPLHF.

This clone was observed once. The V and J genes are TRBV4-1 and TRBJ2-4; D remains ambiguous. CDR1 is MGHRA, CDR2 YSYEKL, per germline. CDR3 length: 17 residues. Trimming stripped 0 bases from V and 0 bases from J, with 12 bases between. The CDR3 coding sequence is TGCGCCAGCAGCCAAGATGACAAGATACTAGCCAAAAACATTCAGTACTTC. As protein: CASSQDDKILAKNIQYF.

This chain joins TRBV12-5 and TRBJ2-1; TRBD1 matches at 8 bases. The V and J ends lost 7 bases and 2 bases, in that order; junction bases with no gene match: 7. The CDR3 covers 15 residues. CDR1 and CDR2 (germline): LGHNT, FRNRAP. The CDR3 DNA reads TGTGCTAGTGCCACTGGACAGGGCCCCTACAATGAGCAGTTCTTC. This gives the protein CASATGQGPYNEQFF.

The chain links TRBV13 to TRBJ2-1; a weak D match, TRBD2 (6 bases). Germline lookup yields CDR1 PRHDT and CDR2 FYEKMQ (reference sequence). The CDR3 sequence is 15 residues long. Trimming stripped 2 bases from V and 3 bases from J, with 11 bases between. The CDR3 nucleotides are TGTGCCAGCAGCTTATTGGGGCGGGACTACAATGAGCAGTTCTTC. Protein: CASSLLGRDYNEQFF.

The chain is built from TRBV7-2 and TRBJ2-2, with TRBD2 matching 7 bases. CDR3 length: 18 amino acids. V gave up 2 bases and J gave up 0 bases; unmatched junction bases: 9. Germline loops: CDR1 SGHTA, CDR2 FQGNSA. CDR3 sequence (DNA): TGTGCCAGCAGCTTATCGTCGGCCCGGGGGGCGAACACCGGGGAGCTGTTTTTT. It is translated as CASSLSSARGANTGELFF.

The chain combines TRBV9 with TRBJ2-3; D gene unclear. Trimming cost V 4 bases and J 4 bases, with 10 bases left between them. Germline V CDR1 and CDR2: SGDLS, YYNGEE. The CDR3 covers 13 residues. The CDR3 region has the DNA TGTGCCAGCAGCCCCCAGGTGTCAGATACGCAGTATTTT. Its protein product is CASSPQVSDTQYF.

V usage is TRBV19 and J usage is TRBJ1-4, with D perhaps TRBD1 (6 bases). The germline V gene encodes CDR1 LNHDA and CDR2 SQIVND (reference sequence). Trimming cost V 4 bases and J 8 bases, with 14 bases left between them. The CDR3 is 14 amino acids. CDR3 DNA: TGTGCCAGTAGTAGCGTGGGGGGCCCGGAAAAACTGTTTTTT. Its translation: CASSSVGGPEKLFF.

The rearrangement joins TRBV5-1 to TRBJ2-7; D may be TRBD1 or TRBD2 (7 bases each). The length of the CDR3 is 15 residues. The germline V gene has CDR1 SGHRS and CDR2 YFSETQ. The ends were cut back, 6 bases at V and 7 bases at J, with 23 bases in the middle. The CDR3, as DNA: TGCGCCAGCACCCCAGGGGGGGTCGCGCCCCGGGAGCAGTACTTC. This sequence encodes CASTPGGVAPREQYF.

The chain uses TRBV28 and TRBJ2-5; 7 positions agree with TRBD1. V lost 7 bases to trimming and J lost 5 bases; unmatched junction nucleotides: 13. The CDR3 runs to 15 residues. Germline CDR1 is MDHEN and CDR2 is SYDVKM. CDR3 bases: TGTGCCAGCAAGGGGGCTCGGAGAAGCTGGGAGACCCAGTACTTC. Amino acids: CASKGARRSWETQYF. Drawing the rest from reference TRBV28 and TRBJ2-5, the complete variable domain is DVKVTQSSRYLVKRTGEKVFLECVQDMDHENMFWYRQDPGLGLRLIYFSYDVKMKEKGDIPEGYSVSREKKERFSLILESASTNQTSMYLCASKGARRSWETQYFGPGTRLLVL.

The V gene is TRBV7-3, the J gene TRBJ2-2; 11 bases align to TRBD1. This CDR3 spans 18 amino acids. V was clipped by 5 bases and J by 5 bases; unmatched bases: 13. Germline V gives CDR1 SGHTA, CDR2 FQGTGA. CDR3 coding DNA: TGTGCCAGCAGCCCCCTCGGTCCCGGGACAGGGGGGACCGGGGAGCTGTTTTTT. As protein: CASSPLGPGTGGTGELFF.

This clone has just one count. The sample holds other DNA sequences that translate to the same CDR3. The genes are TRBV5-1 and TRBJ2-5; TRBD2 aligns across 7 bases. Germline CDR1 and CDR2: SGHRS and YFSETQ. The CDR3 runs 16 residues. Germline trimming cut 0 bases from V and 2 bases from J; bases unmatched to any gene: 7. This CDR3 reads CASSLVVASGQETQYF. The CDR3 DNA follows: TGCGCCAGCAGCTTGGTTGTGGCTAGCGGACAAGAGACCCAGTACTTC.

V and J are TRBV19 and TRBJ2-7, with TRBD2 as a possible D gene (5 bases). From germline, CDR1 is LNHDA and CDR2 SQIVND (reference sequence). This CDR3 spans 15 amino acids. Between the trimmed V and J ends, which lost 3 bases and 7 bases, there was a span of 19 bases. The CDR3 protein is CASSMLPGRLREQYF. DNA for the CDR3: TGTGCCAGTAGTATGCTCCCGGGGAGACTGCGGGAGCAGTACTTC. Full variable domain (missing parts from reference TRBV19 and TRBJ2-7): DGGITQSPKYLFRKEGQNVTLSCEQNLNHDAMYWYRQDPGQGLRLIYYSQIVNDFQKGDIAEGYSVSREKKESFPLTVTSAQKNPTAFYLCASSMLPGRLREQYFGPGTRLTVT.

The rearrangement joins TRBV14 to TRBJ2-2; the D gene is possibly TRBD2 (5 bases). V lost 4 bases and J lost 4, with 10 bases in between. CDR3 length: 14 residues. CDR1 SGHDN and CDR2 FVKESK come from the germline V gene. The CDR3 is CASSRAGSTGELFF. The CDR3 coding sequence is TGTGCCAGCAGCCGGGCGGGTAGCACCGGGGAGCTGTTTTTT.

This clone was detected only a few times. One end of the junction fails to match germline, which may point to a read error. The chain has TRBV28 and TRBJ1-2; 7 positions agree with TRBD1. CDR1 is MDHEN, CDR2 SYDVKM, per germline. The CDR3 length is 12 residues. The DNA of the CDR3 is TGTGCCAGCAGTAAGACAGGGCGCCCACCGGGATGG. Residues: CASSKTGRPPGW.

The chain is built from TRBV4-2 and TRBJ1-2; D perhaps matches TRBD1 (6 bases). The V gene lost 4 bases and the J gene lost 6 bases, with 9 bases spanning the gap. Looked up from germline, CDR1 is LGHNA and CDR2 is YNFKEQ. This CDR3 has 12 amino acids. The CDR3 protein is CASSPGTNGYTF. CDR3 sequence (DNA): TGTGCCAGCAGCCCCGGGACAAATGGCTACACCTTC.

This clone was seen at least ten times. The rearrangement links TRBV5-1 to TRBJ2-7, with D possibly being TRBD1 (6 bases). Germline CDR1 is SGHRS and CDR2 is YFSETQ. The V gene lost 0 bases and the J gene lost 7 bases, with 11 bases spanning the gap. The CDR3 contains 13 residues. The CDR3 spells CASSLGGPGEQYF. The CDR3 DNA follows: TGCGCCAGCAGCTTGGGGGGGCCGGGGGAGCAGTACTTC.